This TCR beta chain was recovered during a study of T cells in Graves' hyperthyroidism and ophthalmopathy. Uncontrolled infection, other autoimmune disease, pregnancy or lactation barred patients from enrollment. Diagnoses were made from clinical symptoms, serum measures (thyroxine and TRAb), thyroid ultrasound and orbital computed tomography. This clonotype occurred a few times. Its antigen remains unidentified. A junction boundary mismatches the germline segment, possibly from a read error. The CDR3 is 17 residues long. The germline gives CDR1 SGHRS, CDR2 YFSETQ. Broader study findings: Most expanded thyroid clonotypes above 0.001 recurred in blood. Stable hyperthyroidism was separated from ophthalmopathy by a model based on 13 V-J features.

TCR beta CDR3 regions were amplified from RNA transcripts. First-round RT-PCR targeting the TCR CDR3 was performed with the HTBI primer set. TCRdb redid the calling of the multiplex PCR reads with MiXCR, one entry per CDR3 protein. Of about 700,000 distinct CDR3 sequences detected, less than 45% appear once; the ten largest clones hold less than 8.5%. V and J are TRBV5-1 and TRBJ2-7; 7 bases are shared with TRBD2. The TCR was taken from an adult man with Graves' disease, either hyperthyroidism or ophthalmopathy (not recorded which). Material for sequencing was peripheral blood or thyroid tissue (not recorded which). The CDR3 region has the DNA TGTGCCAGCAGCATGGGGGGGATTGGCGGGGCCGCCTACGAGCAGTACTTC. This gives the protein CASSMGGIGGAAYEQYF.